The 19 T cell receptor beta chains listed next were all sequenced from one sample in a study of technical replicates of blood from a handful of donors. Data came from immunoSEQ multiplex PCR; TCRdb stores just in-frame clones and leaves some out. The sample holds about 62,000 clones; roughly nine tenths are singletons and the top ten take approximately 5%. Specimen: PBMCs. The receptors come from a human donor in good health. Some clones in this sample may be carry-over from other donors' samples.

The chain employs TRBV6-5 and TRBJ2-1; tentatively, D is TRBD1 (6 bases). The CDR3 loop spans 14 amino acids. V lost 5 bases, J lost 6 bases, and 14 bases lay in between. Germline-derived CDR1 and CDR2 are MNHEY and SVGAGI. The chain's CDR3 is CASSTGSQGNEQFF. CDR3 coding DNA: TGTGCCAGCAGTACAGGGTCTCAAGGCAATGAGCAGTTCTTC.

This clone occurred a few times. This chain links TRBV7-2 with TRBJ2-7; D remains unclear. V lost 2 bases and J 6 bases, leaving 14 bases between the germline ends. The CDR3 spans 14 residues. Germline V gene data show CDR1 as SGHTA and CDR2 as FQGNSA. CDR3: CASSLFNTPGEQYF. CDR3 DNA: TGTGCCAGCAGCTTATTCAATACTCCCGGCGAGCAGTACTTC. The complete variable domain, with remaining parts taken from reference TRBV7-2 and TRBJ2-7, reads GAGVSQSPSNKVTEKGKDVELRCDPISGHTALYWYRQSLGQGLEFLIYFQGNSAPDKSGLPSDRFSAERTGGSVSTLTIQRTQQEDSAVYLCASSLFNTPGEQYFGPGTRLTVT.

This chain joins TRBV18 and TRBJ2-1, with D perhaps TRBD1 (6 bases). The germline V gene encodes CDR1 KGHSH and CDR2 LQKENI. The V gene lost 1 base and the J gene lost 6 bases, with 13 bases spanning the gap. The CDR3 has 15 amino acids. This CDR3 reads CASSPRGTGSNEQFF. The CDR3 nucleotides read TGTGCCAGCTCACCACGAGGAACAGGGTCCAATGAGCAGTTCTTC.

V gene TRBV5-1 combines with J gene TRBJ2-5; 8 positions match TRBD1. The CDR3 is 13 amino acids. The germline V gene has CDR1 SGHRS and CDR2 YFSETQ. The trim removed 7 bases at V and 5 bases at J, leaving 7 bases unmatched. The CDR3 sequence is CASGQGIRETQYF. In nucleotides, the CDR3 is TGCGCCAGCGGACAGGGCATTAGGGAGACCCAGTACTTC. Full variable domain (rest looked up from reference TRBV5-1 and TRBJ2-5): KAGVTQTPRYLIKTRGQQVTLSCSPISGHRSVSWYQQTPGQGLQFLFEYFSETQRNKGNFPGRFSGRQFSNSRSEMNVSTLELGDSALYLCASGQGIRETQYFGPGTRLLVL.

V usage is TRBV19 and J usage is TRBJ2-1; TRBD2 matches at 8 bases. Germline CDR1 LNHDA, CDR2 SQIVND (reference sequence). The J segment lost 6 bases and the V segment lost 2 bases, leaving 12 bases of the junction unmatched. The CDR3 is 17 residues long. The CDR3 coding sequence is TGTGCCAGTAGTATACTGGGAAGCGGGAGTCTAGTCAATGAGCAGTTCTTC. This encodes CASSILGSGSLVNEQFF.

V gene TRBV11-3 combines with J gene TRBJ1-5; tentative D call: TRBD1 (6 bases). V was shortened by 1 base and J by 10 bases, with 23 bases between the two germline ends. Germline lookup yields CDR1 SGHNT and CDR2 YENEEA. The CDR3 extends over 17 amino acids. The CDR3 bases are TGTGCCAGCAGCTTAGCCAACTGCGACAGGCCGTACCCCCCCCAGCATTTT. This translates into CASSLANCDRPYPPQHF.

The chain is built from TRBV7-8 and TRBJ2-3, with 12 bases that match TRBD2. The CDR3 totals 18 residues. Germline V gene data show CDR1 as SGHVS and CDR2 as FQNEAQ. Germline trimming cut 4 bases from V and 6 bases from J; bases unmatched to any gene: 14. The CDR3: CASSSRLAGEGSRDTQYF. CDR3 nucleotides: TGTGCCAGCAGCTCAAGACTAGCGGGAGAGGGTTCGCGTGATACGCAGTATTTT.

This chain joins TRBV7-6 and TRBJ1-5; no definite D call. Trimming shortened V by 0 bases and J by 4 bases, and 4 bases separated the two germline ends. Per germline, CDR1 SGHVS and CDR2 FNYEAQ. The CDR3 runs 13 residues. This chain's CDR3 is CASSLASNQPQHF. In nucleotides, the CDR3 is TGTGCCAGCAGCTTAGCTTCAAATCAGCCCCAGCATTTT.

The chain joins TRBV7-2 to TRBJ1-1, with D unclear. This CDR3 spans 13 amino acids. The ends were cut back, 4 bases at V and 2 bases at J, with 8 bases in the middle. Germline V gives CDR1 SGHTA, CDR2 FQGNSA. CDR3 nucleotide sequence: TGTGCCAGCAGCTCTGACACAAACACTGAAGCTTTCTTT. It is translated as CASSSDTNTEAFF.

This clone occurred a few times. The J gene is TRBJ2-3, the V gene TRBV7-8, with 11 nucleotides matching TRBD2. The germline CDR1 and CDR2 sequences are SGHVS and FQNEAQ. The CDR3 consists of 17 residues. The trim removed 5 bases at V and 11 bases at J, leaving 18 bases unmatched. CDR3 loop: CASSAPLRLAGRSGQYF. The CDR3 region has the DNA TGTGCCAGCAGCGCTCCCCTCCGACTAGCGGGGAGGTCAGGGCAGTATTTT.

The chain combines TRBV4-3 with TRBJ2-2; possibly TRBD1 for D (6 bases). CDR1 LGHNA and CDR2 YSLEER come from the germline V gene. The V gene lost 4 bases and the J gene lost 0 bases, with 9 bases spanning the gap. This CDR3 has 15 residues. The CDR3 protein is CASSPRGSNTGELFF. DNA for the CDR3: TGCGCCAGCAGCCCAAGGGGGTCGAACACCGGGGAGCTGTTTTTT.

J is TRBJ1-1 and V is TRBV29-1, with 10 bases fitting TRBD1. This CDR3 comprises 13 residues. Looked up from germline, CDR1 is SQVTM and CDR2 is ANQGSEA. V lost 6 bases to trimming and J lost 5 bases; unmatched junction nucleotides: 6. CDR3 in amino acids: CSVPDRGATEAFF. CDR3 DNA sequence: TGCAGCGTACCGGACAGGGGGGCGACTGAAGCTTTCTTT.

J is TRBJ1-1 and V is TRBV5-6; D is ambiguous. The CDR3 consists of 14 residues. The germline V gene encodes CDR1 SGHDT and CDR2 YYEEEE. Trimming stripped 3 bases from V and 5 bases from J, with 14 bases between. The CDR3 protein is CASSSRGRVTEAFF. CDR3 nucleotide sequence: TGTGCCAGCAGCTCACGAGGGCGCGTAACTGAAGCTTTCTTT.

The genes are TRBV7-2 and TRBJ2-7; D is possibly TRBD2 (6 bases). Germline CDR1 SGHTA, CDR2 FQGNSA. V was cut by 4 bases and J by 3 bases, with 13 bases left in between. This CDR3 contains 14 residues. The CDR3 bases are TGTGCCAGCAGCTACTCAGCGGGCGACTACGAGCAGTACTTC. It encodes CASSYSAGDYEQYF.

J is TRBJ2-7 and V is TRBV6-1, with TRBD1 identical over 9 bases. With V trimmed by 6 bases and J by 3 bases, 6 bases remained unmatched. CDR1 and CDR2 from the germline V gene are MNHNS and SASEGT. This CDR3 spans 14 amino acids. The CDR3 is CASRRTGGGYEQYF. The CDR3 DNA follows: TGTGCCAGCAGAAGAACAGGGGGCGGCTACGAGCAGTACTTC.

This clone showed up just a few times. V and J are TRBV10-2 and TRBJ1-1; maybe TRBD1 (5 bases). Germline CDR1 is WSHSY and CDR2 is SAAADI. The CDR3 spans 12 residues. V was shortened by 5 bases and J by 4 bases, with 8 bases between the two germline ends. The CDR3 here is CASSRGSTEAFF. CDR3 nucleotides: TGCGCCAGCAGTAGGGGATCCACTGAAGCTTTCTTT.

V gene TRBV9 combines with J gene TRBJ2-3; tentatively, D is TRBD2 (5 bases). The CDR3 sequence is 15 residues long. V lost 2 bases to trimming and J lost 1 base, with 11 bases between them. CDR1 and CDR2 from the germline V gene are SGDLS and YYNGEE. For the CDR3, the DNA is TGTGCCAGCAGCGTCTCTAACGGGGGCACAGATACGCAGTATTTT. Encoded protein: CASSVSNGGTDTQYF.

This sequence joins TRBV7-9 and TRBJ1-2; 10 nucleotides align to TRBD1. V lost 5 bases and J lost 7; bases outside the gene matches: 7. The germline gives CDR1 SEHNR, CDR2 FQNEAQ (reference sequence). This CDR3 has 14 residues. CDR3 amino acids: CASSTRTGGSGYTF. The CDR3 DNA reads as TGTGCCAGCAGCACCCGGACAGGGGGGAGTGGCTACACCTTC. The full variable domain, rest sourced from reference TRBV7-9 and TRBJ1-2, is DTGVSQNPRHKITKRGQNVTFRCDPISEHNRLYWYRQTLGQGPEFLTYFQNEAQLEKSRLLSDRFSAERPKGSFSTLEIQRTEQGDSAMYLCASSTRTGGSGYTFGSGTRLTVV.

This clone was recorded a few times. The rearrangement joins TRBV7-9 to TRBJ1-4; D is perhaps TRBD1 (6 bases). The CDR3 consists of 15 residues. V dropped 4 bases and J dropped 5 bases, with 14 bases sitting between them. The germline gives CDR1 SEHNR, CDR2 FQNEAQ (reference sequence). As DNA, the CDR3 is TGTGCCAGCAGCTCAACGGACAGTACGAATGAAAAACTGTTTTTT. This codes for CASSSTDSTNEKLFF.